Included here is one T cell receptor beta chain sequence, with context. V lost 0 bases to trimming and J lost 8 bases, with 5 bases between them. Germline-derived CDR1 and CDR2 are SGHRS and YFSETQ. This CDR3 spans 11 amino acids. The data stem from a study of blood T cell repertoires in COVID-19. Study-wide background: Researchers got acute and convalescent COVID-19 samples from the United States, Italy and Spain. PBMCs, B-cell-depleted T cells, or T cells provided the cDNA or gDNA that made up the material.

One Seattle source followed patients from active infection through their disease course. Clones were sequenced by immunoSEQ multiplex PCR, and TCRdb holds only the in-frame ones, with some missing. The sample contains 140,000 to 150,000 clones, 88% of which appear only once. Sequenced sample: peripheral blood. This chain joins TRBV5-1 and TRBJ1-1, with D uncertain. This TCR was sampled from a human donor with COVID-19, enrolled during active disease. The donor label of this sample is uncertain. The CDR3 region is CASSLEIEAFF. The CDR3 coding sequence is TGCGCCAGCAGCTTGGAAATAGAAGCTTTCTTT.